This T cell receptor beta chain is from a study of patients and donors after allogeneic stem cell transplantation. Germline trimming cut 6 bases from V and 5 bases from J; bases unmatched to any gene: 10. CDR1 and CDR2 (germline): MNHNY, SVGAGI (reference sequence). This CDR3 region has 16 residues. Each CDR3 protein gets one entry after TCRdb re-called the RT-PCR reads with MiXCR. Of 95,000 to 120,000 distinct CDR3 sequences listed, roughly 35% were seen once; the top ten hold around 25%. This sequence joins TRBV6-6 and TRBJ2-5; 12 nucleotides line up with TRBD2. The sequence was collected from a human donor who was either an allogeneic HSCT recipient or a stem cell or donor lymphocyte infusion donor (not recorded which). It is not recorded whose cells these are; they may come from a transplant donor. Sequenced input: blood, either unsorted or a sorted T cell fraction (not recorded which). CDR3 residues: CASSPGTSGRNETQYF. The DNA of the CDR3 is TGTGCCAGCAGCCCCGGAACTAGCGGGAGGAACGAGACCCAGTACTTC.